These T cell receptor beta chains were read from a single sample in a study of cytomegalovirus exposure and HLA in healthy donors. Generated by immunoSEQ multiplex PCR, the TCRdb table keeps only in-frame clones and is missing some. The table lists about 160,000 clones, around 80% of them singletons. What was sequenced was PBMCs. These receptors all come from a man in his fifties or sixties in good health and CMV-seropositive. Each CDR3 is given with its conserved first and last residue. The order of the fields is D gene, V gene, clone size, J gene, CDR3 DNA, CDR3 protein. The D gene is left open where the match is weak. Expanded clones are given a class, and other clones once, few, many or no size at all.

>NA|TRBV18|NA|TRBJ1-4
TGTGCCAGCTCACCACCTGGGGCGCGCGAGGAAAAACTGTTTTTT
CASSPPGAREEKLFF
>NA|TRBV29-1|NA|TRBJ2-5
TGCAGCGTTTCCAGGGAACAAGAGACCCAGTACTTC
CSVSREQETQYF
>NA|TRBV7-9|NA|TRBJ1-3
TGTGCCAGCGCCGGGGGAAACACCATATATTTT
CASAGGNTIYF
>TRBD2|TRBV6-6|few|TRBJ2-3
TGTGCCACCCTTTGGGACCTAGCGGGGTTAGATACGCAGTATTTT
CATLWDLAGLDTQYF
>NA|TRBV5-1|NA|TRBJ1-4
TGCGCCAGCAGCTTGGCCAGAACGCTTAATGAAAAACTGTTTTTT
CASSLARTLNEKLFF
>TRBD1|TRBV2|NA|TRBJ1-1
TGTGCCAGCAGTCGCGACAGGGGGAAGACTGAAGCTTTCTTT
CASSRDRGKTEAFF
>TRBD1|TRBV30|NA|TRBJ1-3
TGTGCCTGGAGTTCGCTCATACAGGGGGTGGGGAACACCATATATTTT
CAWSSLIQGVGNTIYF
>TRBD1|TRBV14|once|TRBJ1-1
TGTGCCAGCCAAAAGACAGGGGCTGAAGCTTTCTTT
CASQKTGAEAFF
>NA|TRBV5-1|NA|TRBJ2-1
TGCGCCAGCAGCTTAACCAGCGCGTCCTACAATGAGCAGTTCTTC
CASSLTSASYNEQFF
>NA|TRBV10-3|NA|TRBJ1-6
TGTGCCATCAGTATCGGACAGAATAATTCACCCCTCCACTTT
CAISIGQNNSPLHF
>TRBD1|TRBV6-1|NA|TRBJ2-7
TGTGCCAGCAGTGATAATGAAGCTTGGACAGGCGAGCAGTACTTC
CASSDNEAWTGEQYF
>TRBD2|TRBV7-9|NA|TRBJ2-2
TGTGCCAGCACCACGGGACTAGCGGGAGGGCTGCACACCGGGGAGCTGTTTTTT
CASTTGLAGGLHTGELFF
>TRBD1|TRBV9|once|TRBJ2-5
TGTGCCAGCAGCGCCCTCGGGACAGGGATGGAGTACCAAGAGACCCAGTACTTC
CASSALGTGMEYQETQYF
>NA|TRBV6-1|NA|TRBJ1-2
TGTGCCAGCAGTGAAGCTATAACAGTTTATGGCTACACCTTC
CASSEAITVYGYTF
>NA|TRBV11-3|NA|TRBJ2-1
TGTGCCAGCAGCTTCGAGGAAGTAGCGGCCGTTCGTTGGCAGTTCTTC
CASSFEEVAAVRWQFF
>NA|TRBV11-3|NA|TRBJ1-1
TGTGCCAGCAGCTCCACCTCCCGACAGGTTGAAGCTTTCTTT
CASSSTSRQVEAFF
>TRBD1|TRBV10-3|NA|TRBJ1-5
TGTGCCATCAGTTCGGGGACAGGGGTCAATCAGCCCCAGCATTTT
CAISSGTGVNQPQHF
>NA|TRBV7-3|NA|TRBJ2-7
TGTGCCAGCAGCCAAGGTGGGGGCGACGAGCAGTACTTC
CASSQGGGDEQYF
>NA|TRBV19|NA|TRBJ1-3
TGTGCCAGTAGTCCTTTGCGCGGGGAAAGGGGCTCTGGAAACACCATATATTTT
CASSPLRGERGSGNTIYF
>TRBD1|TRBV19|NA|TRBJ1-5
TGTGCCAGTAGTATGGGGGGGACAGGGGGCCTTCAGCCCCAGCATTTT
CASSMGGTGGLQPQHF
>NA|TRBV29-1|few|TRBJ2-4
TGCAGCGTTGAAACAGTTCTAAACATTCAGTACTTC
CSVETVLNIQYF
>NA|TRBV5-1|NA|TRBJ1-4
TGCGCCAGCAGGCCGACCGGGAGAAGGGGAATCGTGGGGCCGTTCGAAAAACTGTTTTTT
CASRPTGRRGIVGPFEKLFF
>NA|TRBV7-8|NA|TRBJ1-1
TGTGCCAGCAGCGAGTCACAGGGATTGAACACTGAAGCTTTCTTT
CASSESQGLNTEAFF
>NA|TRBV5-6|NA|TRBJ2-1
TGTGCCAGCAGCAAAAGCGGCGGTTACAATGAGCAGTTCTTC
CASSKSGGYNEQFF
>NA|TRBV5-1|NA|TRBJ2-3
TGCGCCAGCAGCTTGGGGGGCAGGACAGATACGCAGTATTTT
CASSLGGRTDTQYF
>NA|TRBV5-1|NA|TRBJ1-1
TGCGCCAGCAGCCCCCTTGCGGGTAACACTGAAGCTTTCTTT
CASSPLAGNTEAFF
>TRBD1|TRBV5-1|NA|TRBJ2-1
TGCGCCAGCAGCTTGGCGGGACAGGTGAATGAGCAGTTCTTC
CASSLAGQVNEQFF
>TRBD2|TRBV18|NA|TRBJ2-1
TGTGCCAGCTCACCGAAGGACTTCGGGCGGGAGGAGCAGTTCTTC
CASSPKDFGREEQFF
>TRBD2|TRBV10-2|NA|TRBJ2-2
TGCGCCAGCAGTCTCCTAGCGGGAGGTGACGGGGAGCTGTTTTTT
CASSLLAGGDGELFF
>NA|TRBV14|NA|TRBJ1-4
TGTGCCAGCAGCCAAGATGCGTCACTCACTAATGAAAAACTGTTTTTT
CASSQDASLTNEKLFF
>NA|TRBV5-1|NA|TRBJ2-1
TGCGCCAGCAGTCCTGGGGGGGGCAACTACAATGAGCAGTTCTTC
CASSPGGGNYNEQFF
>TRBD1|TRBV7-3|few|TRBJ1-2
TGTGCCAGCAGCTCCAGGGGGGAGTATGGCTACACCTTC
CASSSRGEYGYTF
>TRBD2|TRBV5-1|NA|TRBJ2-6
TGCGCCAGCAGCTTCCCTAGCGGGGGATTCTCTGGGGCCAACGTCCTGACTTTC
CASSFPSGGFSGANVLTF
>TRBD1|TRBV11-2|NA|TRBJ1-1
TGTGCCAGCAGCGAACCAGGGGGTTATTACACTGAAGCTTTCTTT
CASSEPGGYYTEAFF
>NA|TRBV10-3|NA|TRBJ2-2
TGTGCCATCTCGGGGACCGGGGAGCTGTTTTTT
CAISGTGELFF
>TRBD1|TRBV30|NA|TRBJ1-4
TGTGCCTGGAGTGACCGGACAGGGCTTAATGAAAAACTGTTTTTT
CAWSDRTGLNEKLFF
>TRBD1|TRBV11-2|NA|TRBJ1-3
TGTGCCAGCAGCCCCCGGACAGGGGGCTCTGGAAACACCATATATTTT
CASSPRTGGSGNTIYF
>NA|TRBV7-9|NA|TRBJ1-2
TGTGCCAGCAGCTTAGCCGGCCCGAGGGCCTATGGCTACACCTTC
CASSLAGPRAYGYTF
>TRBD2|TRBV6-6|NA|TRBJ2-1
TGTGCCAGCAGATTCCTGGCGGGAGTGAAAAATGAGCAGTTCTTC
CASRFLAGVKNEQFF
>NA|TRBV5-6|NA|TRBJ1-4
TGTGCCAGCAGCGAGGCAGGGAGGGAGTCTAATGAAAAACTGTTTTTT
CASSEAGRESNEKLFF
>NA|TRBV2|once|TRBJ2-1
TGTGCCAGCTCGGATTGGGGGGAATACAATGAGCAGTTCTTC
CASSDWGEYNEQFF
>TRBD2|TRBV27|NA|TRBJ2-2
TGTGCCAGCAGTTTACAGACTAGCGGGAGCTCCGGGGAGCTGTTTTTT
CASSLQTSGSSGELFF
>TRBD1|TRBV5-1|NA|TRBJ1-1
TGCGCCAGCAGCTACAGGACAGGGCAAGCTGAAGCTTTCTTT
CASSYRTGQAEAFF
>TRBD1|TRBV11-3|NA|TRBJ2-1
TGTGCCAGCAGCTTGTTGACCGGGACAGGGGGCATGTATGAGCAGTTCTTC
CASSLLTGTGGMYEQFF
>TRBD2|TRBV9|NA|TRBJ2-5
TGTGCCAGCAGCGTAGGAGCGGGAGGGGAGACCCAGTACTTC
CASSVGAGGETQYF
>TRBD2|TRBV5-1|few|TRBJ2-5
TGCGCCAGCAGCTTAGGACTAGCGGGGACTCAAGAGACCCAGTACTTC
CASSLGLAGTQETQYF
>TRBD1|TRBV6-1|NA|TRBJ1-2
TGTGCCAGCAGCGAAGGGGGCCTGGGGGGGAGTAACTATGGCTACACCTTC
CASSEGGLGGSNYGYTF
>TRBD1|TRBV2|NA|TRBJ2-2
TGTGCCAGCATGAGGACAGGGGCGAACACCGGGGAGCTGTTTTTT
CASMRTGANTGELFF
>TRBD1|TRBV7-6|once|TRBJ2-7
TGTGCCAGCAGCTTATCCGGGACAGGGGCCTACGAGCAGTACTTC
CASSLSGTGAYEQYF
>TRBD1|TRBV19|NA|TRBJ1-4
TGTGCCAGTAGTGTAGGGACAGCTAATGAAAAACTGTTTTTT
CASSVGTANEKLFF